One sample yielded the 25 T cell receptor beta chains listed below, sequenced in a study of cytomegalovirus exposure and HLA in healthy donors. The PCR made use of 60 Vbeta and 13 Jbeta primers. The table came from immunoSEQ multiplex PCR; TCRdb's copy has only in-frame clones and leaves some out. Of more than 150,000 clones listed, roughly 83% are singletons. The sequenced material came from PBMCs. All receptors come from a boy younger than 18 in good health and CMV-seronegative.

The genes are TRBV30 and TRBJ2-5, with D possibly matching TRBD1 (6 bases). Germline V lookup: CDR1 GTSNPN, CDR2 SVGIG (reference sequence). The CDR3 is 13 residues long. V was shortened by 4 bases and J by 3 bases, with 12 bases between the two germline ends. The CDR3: CAWNRATKETQYF. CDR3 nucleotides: TGTGCCTGGAACAGGGCTACGAAAGAGACCCAGTACTTC.

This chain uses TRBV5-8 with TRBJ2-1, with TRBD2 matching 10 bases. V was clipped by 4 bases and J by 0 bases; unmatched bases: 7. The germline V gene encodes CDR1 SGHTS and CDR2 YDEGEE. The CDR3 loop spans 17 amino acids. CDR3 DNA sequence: TGTGCCAGCAGCCACCGACTAGCGGGTAGCTCCTACAATGAGCAGTTCTTC. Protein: CASSHRLAGSSYNEQFF.

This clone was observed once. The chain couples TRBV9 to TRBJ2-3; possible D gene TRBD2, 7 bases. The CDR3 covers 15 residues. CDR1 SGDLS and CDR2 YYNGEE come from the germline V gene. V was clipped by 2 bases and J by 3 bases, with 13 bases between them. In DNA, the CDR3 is TGTGCCAGCAGCGTCGGGGGGCGGAAGACAGATACGCAGTATTTT. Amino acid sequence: CASSVGGRKTDTQYF.

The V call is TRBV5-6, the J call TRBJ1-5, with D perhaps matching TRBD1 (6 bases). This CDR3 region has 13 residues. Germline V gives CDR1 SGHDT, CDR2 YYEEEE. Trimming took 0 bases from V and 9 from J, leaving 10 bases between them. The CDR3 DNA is TGTGCCAGCAGCTTGGCGGGAGGGGGGCCCCAGCATTTT. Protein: CASSLAGGGPQHF.

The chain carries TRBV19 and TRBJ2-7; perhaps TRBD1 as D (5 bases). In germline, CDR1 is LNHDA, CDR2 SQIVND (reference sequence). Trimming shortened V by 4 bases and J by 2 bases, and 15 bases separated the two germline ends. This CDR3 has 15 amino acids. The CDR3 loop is CASSTTGVRTYEQYF. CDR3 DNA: TGTGCCAGTAGTACAACAGGAGTAAGAACCTACGAGCAGTACTTC.

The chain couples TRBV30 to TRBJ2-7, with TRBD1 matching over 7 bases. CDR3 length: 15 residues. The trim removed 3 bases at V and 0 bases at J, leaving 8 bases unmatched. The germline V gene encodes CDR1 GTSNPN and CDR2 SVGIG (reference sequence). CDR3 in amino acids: CAWRTTGTASYEQYF. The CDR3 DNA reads TGTGCCTGGAGGACCACCGGGACAGCCTCCTACGAGCAGTACTTC.

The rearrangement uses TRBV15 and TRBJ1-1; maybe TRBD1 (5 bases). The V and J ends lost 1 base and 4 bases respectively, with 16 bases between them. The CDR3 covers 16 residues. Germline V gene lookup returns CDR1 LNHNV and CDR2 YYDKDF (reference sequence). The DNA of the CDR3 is TGTGCCACCAGCAGAGTCTCAGGGTCTATGGGCACTGAAGCTTTCTTT. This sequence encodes CATSRVSGSMGTEAFF.

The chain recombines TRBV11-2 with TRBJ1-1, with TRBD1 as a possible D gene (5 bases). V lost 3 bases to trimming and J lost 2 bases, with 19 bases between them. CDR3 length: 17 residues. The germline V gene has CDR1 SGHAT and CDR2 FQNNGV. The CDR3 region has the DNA TGTGCCAGCAGCTTCGGCGGGGGGGGTTTAAGTAACACTGAAGCTTTCTTT. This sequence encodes CASSFGGGGLSNTEAFF.

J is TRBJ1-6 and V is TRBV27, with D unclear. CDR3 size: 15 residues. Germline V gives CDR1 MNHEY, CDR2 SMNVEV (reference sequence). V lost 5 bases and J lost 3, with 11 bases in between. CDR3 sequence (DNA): TGTGCCAGCAGTCCGCCAACAGTCTATAATTCACCCCTCCACTTT. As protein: CASSPPTVYNSPLHF.

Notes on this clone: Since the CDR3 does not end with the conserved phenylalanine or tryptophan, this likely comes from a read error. CDR3: CASRDRMNYGYTL. CDR3 nucleotide sequence: TGTGCCAGCAGGGACAGAATGAACTATGGCTACACCCTC. This chain connects TRBV5-4 to TRBJ1-2; a possible D gene is TRBD1 (6 bases). The CDR3 runs to 13 residues. Germline CDR1 SGHNT, CDR2 YYREEE (reference sequence). V was cut by 5 bases and J by 2 bases, with 10 bases left in between.

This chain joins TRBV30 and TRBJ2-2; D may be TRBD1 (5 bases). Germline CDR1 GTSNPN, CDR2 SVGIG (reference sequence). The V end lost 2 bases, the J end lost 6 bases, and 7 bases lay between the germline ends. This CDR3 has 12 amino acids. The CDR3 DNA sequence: TGTGCCTGGAGTAAAGGGGCCGGGGAGCTGTTTTTT. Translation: CAWSKGAGELFF.

The CDR3 DNA is TGTGCCAGCAGTTTATTAGTCGGTATTCAAGGCTACACCTTC. Residues: CASSLLVGIQGYTF. The chain combines TRBV28 with TRBJ1-2; D remains unclear. The CDR3 length is 14 residues. Per germline, CDR1 MDHEN and CDR2 SYDVKM. The V end lost 1 base, the J end lost 8 bases, and 14 bases lay between the germline ends.

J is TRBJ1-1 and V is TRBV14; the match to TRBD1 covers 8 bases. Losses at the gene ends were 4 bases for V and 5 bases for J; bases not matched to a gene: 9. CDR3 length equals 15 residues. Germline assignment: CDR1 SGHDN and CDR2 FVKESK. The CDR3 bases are TGTGCCAGCAGCCTCTACCGAACAGGGGGGACTGAAGCTTTCTTT. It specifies CASSLYRTGGTEAFF.

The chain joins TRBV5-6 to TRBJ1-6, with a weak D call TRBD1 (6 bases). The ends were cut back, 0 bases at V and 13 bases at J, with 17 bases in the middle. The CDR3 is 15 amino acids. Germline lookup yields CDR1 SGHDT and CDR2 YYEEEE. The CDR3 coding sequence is TGTGCCAGCAGCTTGGTAGGGGGATTTGGGGTTCCCCTCCACTTT. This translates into CASSLVGGFGVPLHF.

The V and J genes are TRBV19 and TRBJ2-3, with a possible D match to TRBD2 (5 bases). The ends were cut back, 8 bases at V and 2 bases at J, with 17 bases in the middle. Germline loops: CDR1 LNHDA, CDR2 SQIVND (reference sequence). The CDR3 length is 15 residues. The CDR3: CASGPRPGNTDTQYF. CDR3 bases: TGTGCCAGTGGACCCCGCCCGGGGAACACAGATACGCAGTATTTT.

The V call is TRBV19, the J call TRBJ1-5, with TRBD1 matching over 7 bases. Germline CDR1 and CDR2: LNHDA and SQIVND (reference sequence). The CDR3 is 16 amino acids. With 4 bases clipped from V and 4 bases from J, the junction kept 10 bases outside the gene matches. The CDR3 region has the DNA TGTGCCAGTAGTACCCTGACAGGGTCGGAGAATCAGCCCCAGCATTTT. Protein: CASSTLTGSENQPQHF.

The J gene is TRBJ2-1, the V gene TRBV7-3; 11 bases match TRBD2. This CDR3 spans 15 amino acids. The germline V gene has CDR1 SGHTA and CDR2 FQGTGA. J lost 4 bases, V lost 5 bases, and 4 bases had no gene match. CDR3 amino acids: CASSTTSGNYNEQFF. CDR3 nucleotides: TGTGCCAGCAGCACGACTAGCGGGAATTACAATGAGCAGTTCTTC.

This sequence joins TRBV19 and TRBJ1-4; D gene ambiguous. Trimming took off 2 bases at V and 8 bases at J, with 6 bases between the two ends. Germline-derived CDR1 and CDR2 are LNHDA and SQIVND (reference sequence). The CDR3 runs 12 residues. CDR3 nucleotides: TGTGCCAGTAGTATAAGTCGGGAAAAACTGTTTTTT. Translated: CASSISREKLFF.

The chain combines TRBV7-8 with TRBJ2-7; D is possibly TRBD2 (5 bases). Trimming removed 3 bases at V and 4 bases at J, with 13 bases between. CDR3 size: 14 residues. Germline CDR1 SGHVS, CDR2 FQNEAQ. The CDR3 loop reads CASSFGPRGYEQYF. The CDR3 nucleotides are TGTGCCAGCAGCTTCGGACCCCGAGGGTACGAGCAGTACTTC.

CDR3 DNA: TGTGCCAGCAGCCCCTGGACAGGCTCGGAGGGCGAGCAGTACTTC. This sequence encodes CASSPWTGSEGEQYF. The chain couples TRBV5-4 to TRBJ2-7; perhaps TRBD1 as D (7 bases). Per germline, CDR1 SGHNT and CDR2 YYREEE (reference sequence). CDR3 size: 15 residues. V was trimmed by 4 bases and J by 6 bases, leaving 20 bases between them.

The CDR3 reads CASSPGGGYDEKLFF. The CDR3 bases are TGTGCCAGCTCACCCGGCGGGGGTTACGATGAAAAACTGTTTTTT. J is TRBJ1-4 and V is TRBV18; the D gene is possibly TRBD1 (5 bases). This CDR3 contains 15 residues. Germline V gene sequence: CDR1 KGHSH, CDR2 LQKENI. Trimming shortened V by 3 bases and J by 6 bases, and 14 bases separated the two germline ends.

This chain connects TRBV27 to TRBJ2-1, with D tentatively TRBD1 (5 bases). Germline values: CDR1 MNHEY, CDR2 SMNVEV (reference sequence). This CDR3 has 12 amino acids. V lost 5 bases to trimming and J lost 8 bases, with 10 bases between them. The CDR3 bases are TGTGCCAGCAGTCCCCGACAGCATGAGCAGTTCTTC. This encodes CASSPRQHEQFF.

The CDR3 coding sequence is TGTGCCAGCAGCGTGAAGGGGGGGCCTGATACGCAGTATTTT. Protein product: CASSVKGGPDTQYF. The J gene is TRBJ2-3, the V gene TRBV9; tentative D call: TRBD2 (7 bases). Germline-derived CDR1 and CDR2 are SGDLS and YYNGEE. V lost 2 bases to trimming and J lost 6 bases, with 13 bases between them. The length of the CDR3 is 14 residues.

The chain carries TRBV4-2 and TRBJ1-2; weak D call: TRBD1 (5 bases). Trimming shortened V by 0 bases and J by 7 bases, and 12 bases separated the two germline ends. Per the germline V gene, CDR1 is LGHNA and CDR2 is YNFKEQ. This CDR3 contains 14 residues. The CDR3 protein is CASSQERGGSGYTF. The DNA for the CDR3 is TGTGCCAGCAGCCAAGAAAGGGGTGGGTCTGGCTACACCTTC.

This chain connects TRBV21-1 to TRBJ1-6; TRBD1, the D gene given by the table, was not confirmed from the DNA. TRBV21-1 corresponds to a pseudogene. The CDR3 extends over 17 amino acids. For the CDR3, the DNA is TGTGCCAGCAGCAAAGGTGGGGGCAGGGGAAATAATTCACCCCTCCACTTT. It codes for CASSKGGGRGNNSPLHF.